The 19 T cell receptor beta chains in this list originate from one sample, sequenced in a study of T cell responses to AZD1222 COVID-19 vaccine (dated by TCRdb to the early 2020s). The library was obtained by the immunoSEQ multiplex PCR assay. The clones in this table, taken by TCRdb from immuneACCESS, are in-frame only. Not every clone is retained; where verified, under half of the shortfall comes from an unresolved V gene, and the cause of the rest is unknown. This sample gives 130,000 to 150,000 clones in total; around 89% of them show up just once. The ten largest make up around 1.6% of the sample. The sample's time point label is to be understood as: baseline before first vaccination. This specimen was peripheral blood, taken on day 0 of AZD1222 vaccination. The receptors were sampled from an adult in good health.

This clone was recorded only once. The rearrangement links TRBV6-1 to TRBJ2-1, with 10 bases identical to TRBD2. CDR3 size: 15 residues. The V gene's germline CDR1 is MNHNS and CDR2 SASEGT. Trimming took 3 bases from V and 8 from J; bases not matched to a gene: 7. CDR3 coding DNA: TGTGCCAGCAGTGATGGGTCTAGCGGGGGATATGAGCAGTTCTTC. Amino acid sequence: CASSDGSSGGYEQFF.

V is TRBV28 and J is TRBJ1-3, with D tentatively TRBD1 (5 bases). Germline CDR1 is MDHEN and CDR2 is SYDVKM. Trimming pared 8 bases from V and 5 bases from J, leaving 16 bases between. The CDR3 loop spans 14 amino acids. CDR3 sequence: CASGAHLGRNTIYF. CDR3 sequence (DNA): TGTGCCAGCGGGGCACACCTGGGTCGAAACACCATATATTTT.

CDR3 sequence (DNA): TGTGCCAGCAGTTTTGGCAGGCTCTACGAGCAGTACTTC. This encodes CASSFGRLYEQYF. The chain employs TRBV12-3 or TRBV12-4 and TRBJ2-7; D is uncertain. V dropped 3 bases and J dropped 3 bases, with 9 bases sitting between them. This CDR3 has 13 residues.

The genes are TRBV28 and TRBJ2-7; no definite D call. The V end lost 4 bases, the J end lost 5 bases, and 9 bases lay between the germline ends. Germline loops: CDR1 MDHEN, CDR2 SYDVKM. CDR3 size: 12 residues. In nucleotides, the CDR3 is TGTGCCAGCAGTTCTCTCGCGCACGAGCAGTACTTC. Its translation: CASSSLAHEQYF.

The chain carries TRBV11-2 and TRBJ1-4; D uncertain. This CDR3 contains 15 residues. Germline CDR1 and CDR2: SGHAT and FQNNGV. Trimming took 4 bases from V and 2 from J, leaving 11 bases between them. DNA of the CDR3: TGTGCCAGCAGCTCACCTTGGAGGACTAATGAAAAACTGTTTTTT. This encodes CASSSPWRTNEKLFF. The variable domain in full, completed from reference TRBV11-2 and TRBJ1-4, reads EAGVAQSPRYKIIEKRQSVAFWCNPISGHATLYWYQQILGQGPKLLIQFQNNGVVDDSQLPKDRFSAERLKGVDSTLKIQPAKLEDSAVYLCASSSPWRTNEKLFFGSGTQLSVL.

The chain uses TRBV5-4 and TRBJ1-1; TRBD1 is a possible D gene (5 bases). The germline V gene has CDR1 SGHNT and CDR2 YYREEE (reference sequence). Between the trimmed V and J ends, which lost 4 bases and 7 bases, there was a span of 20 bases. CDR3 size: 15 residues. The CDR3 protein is CASSLSPGLGVEAFF. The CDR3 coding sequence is TGTGCCAGCAGCCTCTCCCCGGGACTCGGGGTTGAAGCTTTCTTT.

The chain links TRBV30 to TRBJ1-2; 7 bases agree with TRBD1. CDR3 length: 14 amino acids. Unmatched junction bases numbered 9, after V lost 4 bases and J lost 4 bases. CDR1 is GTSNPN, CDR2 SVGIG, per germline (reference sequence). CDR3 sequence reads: CAWTSRGTAYGYTF. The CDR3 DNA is TGTGCCTGGACTTCTAGGGGGACAGCCTATGGCTACACCTTC.

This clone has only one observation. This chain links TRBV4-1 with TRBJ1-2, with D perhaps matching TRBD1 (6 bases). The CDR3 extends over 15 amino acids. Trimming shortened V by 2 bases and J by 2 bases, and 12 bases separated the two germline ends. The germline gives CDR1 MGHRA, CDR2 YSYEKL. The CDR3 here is CASSQWTVENYGYTF. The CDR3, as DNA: TGCGCCAGCAGCCAATGGACAGTTGAAAACTATGGCTACACCTTC.

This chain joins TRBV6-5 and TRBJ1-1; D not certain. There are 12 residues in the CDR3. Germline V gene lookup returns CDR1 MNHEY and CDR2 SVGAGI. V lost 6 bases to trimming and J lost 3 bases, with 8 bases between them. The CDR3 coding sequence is TGTGCCAGCAGCTCGACGTACACTGAAGCTTTCTTT. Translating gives CASSSTYTEAFF.

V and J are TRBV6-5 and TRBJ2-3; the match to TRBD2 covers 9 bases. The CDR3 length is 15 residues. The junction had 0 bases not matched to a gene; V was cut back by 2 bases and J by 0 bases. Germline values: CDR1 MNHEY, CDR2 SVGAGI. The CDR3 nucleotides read TGTGCCAGCAGTTACCTAGCGGGGAGCACAGATACGCAGTATTTT. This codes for CASSYLAGSTDTQYF.

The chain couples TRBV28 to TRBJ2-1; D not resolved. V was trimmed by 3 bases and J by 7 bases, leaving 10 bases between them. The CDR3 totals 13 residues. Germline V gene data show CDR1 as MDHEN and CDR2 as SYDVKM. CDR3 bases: TGTGCCAGCAGTTTGATTGGCCCAAATGAGCAGTTCTTC. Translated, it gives CASSLIGPNEQFF.

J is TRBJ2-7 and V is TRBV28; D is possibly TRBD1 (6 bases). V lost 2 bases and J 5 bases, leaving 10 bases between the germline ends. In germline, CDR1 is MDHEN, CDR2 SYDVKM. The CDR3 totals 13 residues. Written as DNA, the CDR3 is TGTGCCAGCAGTTTACCAGGGGCGGACGAGCAGTACTTC. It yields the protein CASSLPGADEQYF.

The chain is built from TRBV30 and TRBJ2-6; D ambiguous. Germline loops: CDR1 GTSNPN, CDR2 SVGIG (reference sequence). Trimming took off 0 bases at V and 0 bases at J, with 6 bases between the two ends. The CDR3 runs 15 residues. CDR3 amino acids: CAWSVRPSGANVLTF. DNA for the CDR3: TGTGCCTGGAGTGTTAGGCCCTCTGGGGCCAACGTCCTGACTTTC.

Written as DNA, the CDR3 is TGTGCCAGCAGCTTATATCCGGGACAGGGGGTGAATTCACCCCTCCACTTT. The encoded protein is CASSLYPGQGVNSPLHF. This chain links TRBV7-8 with TRBJ1-6; 11 nucleotides match TRBD1. Trimming cost V 2 bases and J 7 bases; bases outside gene matches: 7. The germline V gene has CDR1 SGHVS and CDR2 FQNEAQ. The CDR3 is 17 amino acids.

CDR3 in amino acids: CSASRQQGGDYGYTF. CDR3 in DNA: TGCAGTGCTAGTAGGCAACAGGGCGGTGACTATGGCTACACCTTC. The chain has TRBV20-1 and TRBJ1-2; TRBD1 might be the D (6 bases). The length of the CDR3 is 15 residues. Germline CDR1 reads DFQATT; CDR2 reads SNEGSKA (reference sequence). Trimming stripped 3 bases from V and 3 bases from J, with 17 bases between.

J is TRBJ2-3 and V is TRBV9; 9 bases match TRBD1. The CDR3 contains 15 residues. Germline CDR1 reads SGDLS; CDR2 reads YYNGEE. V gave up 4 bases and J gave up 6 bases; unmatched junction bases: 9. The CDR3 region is CASSPHRGRGDTQYF. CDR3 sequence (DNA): TGTGCCAGCAGCCCACACAGGGGGCGCGGGGATACGCAGTATTTT. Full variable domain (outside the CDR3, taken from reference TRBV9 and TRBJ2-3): DSGVTQTPKHLITATGQRVTLRCSPRSGDLSVYWYQQSLDQGLQFLIQYYNGEERAKGNILERFSAQQFPDLHSELNLSSLELGDSALYFCASSPHRGRGDTQYFGPGTRLTVL.

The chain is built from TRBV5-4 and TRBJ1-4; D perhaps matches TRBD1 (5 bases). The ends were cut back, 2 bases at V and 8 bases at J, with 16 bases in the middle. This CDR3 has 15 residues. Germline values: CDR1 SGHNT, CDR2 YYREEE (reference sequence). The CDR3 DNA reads TGTGCCAGCAGCTTTGAGGGCAGGGCATCCGAAAAACTGTTTTTT. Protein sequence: CASSFEGRASEKLFF.

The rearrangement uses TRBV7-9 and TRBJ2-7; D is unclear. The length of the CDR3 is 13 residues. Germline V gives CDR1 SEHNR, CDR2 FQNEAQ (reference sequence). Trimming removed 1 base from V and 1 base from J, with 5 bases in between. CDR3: CASSLVQSYEQYF. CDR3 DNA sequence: TGTGCCAGCAGCTTAGTACAGTCCTACGAGCAGTACTTC.

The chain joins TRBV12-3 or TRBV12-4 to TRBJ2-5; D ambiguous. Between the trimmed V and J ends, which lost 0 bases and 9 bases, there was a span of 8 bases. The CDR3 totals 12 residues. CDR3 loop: CASSLAQWAQYF. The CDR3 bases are TGTGCCAGCAGTTTAGCTCAGTGGGCCCAGTACTTC.